Detailed here is one T cell receptor beta chain. Antigen specificity is unknown. The data are from a study of monozygotic twins with inflammatory bowel disease. Regarding the study as a whole: Differing immunosuppressive treatments may have added variability to patient repertoires.

TCRdb re-called the 5' RACE reads; every CDR3 protein appears as one record, without DNA. The sample shows 350,000 to 550,000 distinct CDR3 sequences, and 2% to 2.5% sits with its ten largest clones. Sequenced: blood. The source of this sequence is a human donor with ulcerative colitis or Crohn's disease, or a healthy co-twin of an affected twin (not recorded which).

The CDR3 sequence: CASSLHRDRDEQYF. V usage is TRBV4-3 and J usage is TRBJ2-7; TCRdb picks TRBD1, but there is no DNA to check that call. Germline V CDR1 and CDR2: LGHNA, YSLEER. This CDR3 is built from 14 residues.